The present T cell receptor (beta chain) was sequenced within a study of spatial heterogeneity in lung cancer. On the study more broadly: The study consistently detected more beta-chain than alpha-chain sequences.

This clonotype was detected many times. Each CDR3 protein gets one entry after TCRdb re-called the 5' RACE reads with MiXCR. The table lists about 38,000 distinct CDR3 sequences, less than 6.5% of them singletons. The germline gives CDR1 DFQATT, CDR2 SNEGSKA (reference sequence). This CDR3 comprises 13 residues. Time point described: sample taken at primary tumor resection. Samples came from some 71 TRACERx patients with untreated early-stage lung cancer. The input material, whole RNA from tumor, nontumor lung or frozen PBMC, was sequenced unsorted. This chain connects TRBV20-1 to TRBJ1-4; 7 bases align to TRBD1. The source of this sequence is a female donor with early-stage non-small cell lung cancer. The material sequenced was PBMCs, taken at surgery. CDR3 nucleotides: TGCAGCTTGACAGGGAAGGGAAATGAAAAACTGTTTTTT. It yields the protein CSLTGKGNEKLFF.